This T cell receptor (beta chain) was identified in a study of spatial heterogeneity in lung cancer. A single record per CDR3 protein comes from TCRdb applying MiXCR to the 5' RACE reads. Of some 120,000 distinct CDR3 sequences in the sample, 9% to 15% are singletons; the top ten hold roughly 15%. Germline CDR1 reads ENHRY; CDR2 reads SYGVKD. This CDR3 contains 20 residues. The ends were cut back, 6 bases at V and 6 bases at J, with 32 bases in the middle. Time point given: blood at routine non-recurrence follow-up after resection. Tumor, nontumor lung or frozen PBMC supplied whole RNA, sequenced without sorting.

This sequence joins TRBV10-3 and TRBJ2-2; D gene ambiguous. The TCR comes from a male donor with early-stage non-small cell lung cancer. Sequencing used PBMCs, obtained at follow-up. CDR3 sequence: CAIRKNLLAAPKRNAGELFF. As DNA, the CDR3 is TGTGCCATCAGGAAAAATCTTTTGGCAGCGCCGAAACGAAACGCCGGGGAGCTGTTTTTT.